This is a list of T cell receptor beta chains from one sample in a study of T cell responses to AZD1222 COVID-19 vaccine. Produced via immunoSEQ multiplex PCR; TCRdb's table is partial and in-frame only. Here the sample spans some 97,000 clones, about 88% being singletons. Sequencing used peripheral blood, obtained on day 0 of AZD1222 vaccination. All receptors derive from an adult in good health. Both conserved end residues are part of each CDR3. D genes are given only for firm matches. Where a row states a size, it is once, few, many or the class of an expanded clone; other rows omit it.

clone_size | d_call | j_call | v_call | cdr3_aa | cdr3_nt
. | TRBD2 | TRBJ2-1 | TRBV9 | CASSPGLAGGANEQFF | TGTGCCAGCAGCCCGGGACTAGCGGGAGGGGCCAATGAGCAGTTCTTC
. | TRBD1 | TRBJ2-3 | TRBV7-9 | CASSQGQGAKDTQYF | TGTGCCAGCAGCCAGGGACAGGGGGCCAAAGATACGCAGTATTTT
. | . | TRBJ1-1 | TRBV5-8 | CASSLVRARPEAFF | TGTGCCAGCAGCTTGGTCAGGGCCCGTCCCGAAGCTTTCTTT
. | . | TRBJ2-5 | TRBV5-6 | CASSLVRTAVGVETQYF | TGTGCCAGCAGCTTGGTCCGCACTGCGGTGGGAGTGGAGACCCAGTACTTC
. | . | TRBJ2-2 | TRBV10-1 | CASGQAGLDGNTGELFF | TGCGCCAGCGGACAGGCCGGACTAGACGGGAACACCGGGGAGCTGTTTTTT
. | . | TRBJ1-1 | TRBV6-1 | CASSEIMTDLFDTEAFF | TGTGCCAGCAGTGAGATAATGACGGACCTTTTTGACACTGAAGCTTTCTTT
. | . | TRBJ1-6 | TRBV7-2 | CASSSADYNSPLHF | TGTGCCAGCAGCTCGGCAGACTATAATTCACCCCTCCACTTT
. | TRBD1 | TRBJ2-7 | TRBV7-6 | CASSTGTDNSYEQYF | TGTGCCAGCAGCACGGGGACAGATAACTCCTACGAGCAGTACTTC
once | . | TRBJ2-5 | TRBV6-1 | CASSESPRVWETQYF | TGTGCCAGCAGTGAATCCCCCAGGGTATGGGAGACCCAGTACTTC
. | . | TRBJ2-5 | TRBV6-5 | CASSPGRKETQYF | TGTGCCAGCAGTCCGGGACGGAAAGAGACCCAGTACTTC
few | TRBD1 | TRBJ1-6 | TRBV18 | CASSPPTGENSPLHF | TGTGCCAGCTCACCACCGACAGGGGAAAATTCACCCCTCCACTTT
. | . | TRBJ2-7 | TRBV18 | CASQSEAGSSYEQYF | TGTGCCAGCCAATCGGAGGCGGGATCCTCCTACGAGCAGTACTTC
. | TRBD1 | TRBJ1-4 | TRBV4-1 | CASSQVETGVEKLFF | TGCGCCAGCAGCCAAGTGGAGACAGGGGTTGAAAAACTGTTTTTT
. | TRBD1 | TRBJ2-6 | TRBV9 | CASSLQGAGANVLTF | TGTGCCAGCAGCTTACAGGGGGCGGGGGCCAACGTCCTGACTTTC
. | . | TRBJ2-3 | TRBV7-2 | CASSLAPAGQVDTQYF | TGTGCCAGCAGCTTAGCGCCGGCAGGGCAGGTGGATACGCAGTATTTT
. | . | TRBJ2-7 | TRBV11-1 | CASSLVLGGSYEQYF | TGTGCCAGCAGCTTAGTTCTAGGTGGCTCCTACGAGCAGTACTTC
. | . | TRBJ2-7 | TRBV6-1 | CASSESAESGEQYF | TGTGCCAGCAGTGAGTCAGCCGAGTCGGGCGAGCAGTACTTC
. | . | TRBJ2-1 | TRBV5-4 | CASSTALEVIVDEQFF | TGTGCCAGCAGCACGGCGCTGGAGGTTATAGTCGATGAGCAGTTCTTC
. | . | TRBJ1-1 | TRBV6-2/TRBV6-3 | CASSYPPDGTPRAFF | TGTGCCAGCAGTTACCCACCAGACGGGACACCACGAGCTTTCTTT
few | . | TRBJ2-7 | TRBV9 | CASSVGGQTAGYEQYF | TGTGCCAGCAGCGTAGGAGGGCAGACTGCCGGCTACGAGCAGTACTTC
. | . | TRBJ2-3 | TRBV5-1 | CASSSSKDTQYF | TGCGCCAGCAGCTCATCTAAAGATACGCAGTATTTT
. | . | TRBJ2-1 | TRBV30 | CAWNGGLYNEQFF | TGTGCCTGGAATGGCGGGCTCTACAATGAGCAGTTCTTC
. | TRBD1 | TRBJ1-1 | TRBV18 | CASSTETGGTEAFF | TGTGCCAGCTCAACAGAGACAGGGGGGACTGAAGCTTTCTTT
. | . | TRBJ2-3 | TRBV27 | CASSFGRSTDTQYF | TGTGCCAGCAGTTTTGGCAGGAGCACAGATACGCAGTATTTT
once | . | TRBJ1-2 | TRBV19 | CASSIPLEASGYTF | TGTGCCAGTAGTATCCCTCTGGAGGCCTCGGGCTACACCTTC
. | TRBD1 | TRBJ1-1 | TRBV6-2/TRBV6-3 | CASSYLTGQGNTEAFF | TGTGCCAGCAGTTACCTCACTGGACAGGGGAACACTGAAGCTTTCTTT
. | TRBD1 | TRBJ2-7 | TRBV28 | CASSLPDRLYEQYF | TGTGCCAGCAGCCTCCCGGACAGGCTCTACGAGCAGTACTTC
once | . | TRBJ1-4 | TRBV18 | CASSQRGANEKLFF | TGTGCCAGCTCACAAAGAGGAGCTAATGAAAAACTGTTTTTT
. | TRBD2 | TRBJ2-1 | TRBV2 | CASSDTSGYNEQFF | TGTGCCAGCAGTGACACTAGCGGCTACAATGAGCAGTTCTTC
. | TRBD1 | TRBJ2-7 | TRBV27 | CASSSSGTGVLRGQYF | TGTGCCAGCAGTTCCAGCGGGACAGGGGTACTACGTGGGCAGTACTTC
few | . | TRBJ1-5 | TRBV29-1 | CSASYSNQPQHF | TGCAGCGCCTCATACAGCAATCAGCCCCAGCATTTT
. | . | TRBJ1-1 | TRBV6-5 | CASNIPGFGTEAFF | TGTGCCAGCAATATCCCAGGGTTTGGCACTGAAGCTTTCTTT
. | . | TRBJ1-3 | TRBV3-1/TRBV3-2 | CASSFLTGTLSGNTIYF | TGTGCCAGCAGCTTTCTGACCGGGACACTCTCTGGAAACACCATATATTTT
. | . | TRBJ1-1 | TRBV6-5 | CASSRQWPPNTEAFF | TGTGCCAGCAGTAGACAGTGGCCTCCCAACACTGAAGCTTTCTTT
once | . | TRBJ2-7 | TRBV24-1 | CATSDHLAPYEQYF | TGTGCCACCAGTGATCACCTAGCCCCCTACGAGCAGTACTTC
. | . | TRBJ2-1 | TRBV7-2 | CASSLAPENEQFF | TGTGCCAGCAGCTTAGCCCCTGAAAATGAGCAGTTCTTC
few | TRBD2 | TRBJ2-3 | TRBV9 | CASSLRTSGGGGSSNTQYF | TGTGCCAGCAGCCTCCGGACTAGCGGAGGGGGTGGGAGTTCAAATACGCAGTATTTT
. | . | TRBJ1-5 | TRBV4-2 | CASSQDGQGNQPQHF | TGTGCCAGCAGCCAAGATGGTCAGGGCAATCAGCCCCAGCATTTT
few | TRBD2 | TRBJ2-3 | TRBV30 | CAWTMLRTSGYPDTQYF | TGTGCCTGGACCATGCTTAGGACTAGCGGGTACCCAGATACGCAGTATTTT
. | . | TRBJ1-1 | TRBV5-1 | CASSPTTPRAGTEAFF | TGCGCCAGCAGCCCGACAACCCCCCGCGCGGGCACTGAAGCTTTCTTT
. | TRBD1 | TRBJ2-5 | TRBV25-1 | CASSELPIAWDREETQYF | TGTGCCAGCAGTGAATTGCCGATCGCTTGGGACAGAGAAGAGACCCAGTACTTC
. | . | TRBJ1-6 | TRBV12-3/TRBV12-4 | CASRNSYNSPLHF | TGTGCCAGCAGGAACTCCTATAATTCACCCCTCCACTTT
. | . | TRBJ1-2 | TRBV28 | CASSRSSNPTHGYTF | TGTGCCAGCAGCCGTAGTTCAAACCCGACCCATGGCTACACCTTC
. | TRBD2 | TRBJ2-1 | TRBV7-2 | CASSLQAGSYNEQFF | TGTGCCAGCAGCTTACAAGCGGGATCCTACAATGAGCAGTTCTTC
. | . | TRBJ2-3 | TRBV27 | CASSLIPADTQYF | TGTGCCAGCAGTTTGATCCCCGCAGATACGCAGTATTTT
few | . | TRBJ1-1 | TRBV19 | CASSSPKRMNTEAFF | TGTGCCAGTAGTTCCCCCAAACGGATGAACACTGAAGCTTTCTTT
once | TRBD1 | TRBJ2-7 | TRBV4-3 | CASSQDGQGSYEQYF | TGCGCCAGCAGCCAAGACGGACAGGGATCCTACGAGCAGTACTTC
once | . | TRBJ2-5 | TRBV18 | CASSPTGQETQYF | TGTGCCAGCTCACCAACGGGCCAAGAGACCCAGTACTTC
. | TRBD1 | TRBJ1-2 | TRBV7-3 | CASSLTELGGKTF | TGTGCCAGCAGCTTAACGGAATTAGGGGGCAAAACCTTC
. | TRBD1 | TRBJ1-2 | TRBV5-4 | CASSPEGRGRNYGYTF | TGTGCCAGCAGCCCGGAGGGCAGGGGGCGGAACTATGGCTACACCTTC
. | . | TRBJ2-1 | TRBV11-2 | CASSVQGGRDQEQFF | TGTGCCAGCAGCGTACAAGGGGGTAGGGACCAAGAGCAGTTCTTC
. | . | TRBJ2-1 | TRBV11-3 | CASSLAFQRTSSYNEQFF | TGTGCCAGCAGCTTAGCGTTCCAGCGGACAAGCTCCTACAATGAGCAGTTCTTC
. | . | TRBJ1-5 | TRBV28 | CASSRRAGTNQPQHF | TGTGCCAGCAGCCGTCGGGCGGGGACAAATCAGCCCCAGCATTTT